The entry below gives a single TCR beta chain sequence along with its context. Its matching antigen is unknown. The data were taken from a study of cytomegalovirus exposure and HLA in healthy donors. Whole-study findings and limits: Presence/absence analyses treated sequencing depth as roughly uniform across donors.

The PCR was carried out with 60 Vbeta primers and 13 Jbeta primers. Generated by immunoSEQ multiplex PCR, the TCRdb table keeps only in-frame clones and is missing some. The sample yields approximately 27,000 clones, of which the top ten take up 0.7% to 0.75%. CDR1 and CDR2 from the germline V gene are SGHTS and YDEGEE. V lost 2 bases, J lost 9 bases, and 18 bases lay in between. CDR3 length equals 15 residues. Sequenced sample: PBMCs. This TCR derives from a man aged 25-45 years in good health and CMV-seronegative. J is TRBJ2-1 and V is TRBV5-8; perhaps TRBD1 as D (6 bases). The CDR3 loop reads CASSFRLGHTSEQFF. The CDR3, as DNA: TGTGCCAGCAGCTTCCGCCTGGGACACACAAGTGAGCAGTTCTTC.